This T cell receptor (beta chain) was captured by sequencing in a study of control samples from healthy donors and cancer patients. Germline V gives CDR1 LNHDA, CDR2 SQIVND (reference sequence). Trimming removed 7 bases from V and 5 bases from J; junction bases left unmatched: 14. The CDR3 totals 17 residues. This clone was recorded a few times. Measured with immunoSEQ multiplex PCR; TCRdb has only the in-frame clones, and not every one. The sample shows 160,000 or so clones, roughly 95% of them seen only once. The V gene is TRBV19, the J gene TRBJ2-2; 9 nucleotides match TRBD1. The sequenced material came from blood. The TCR was taken from a woman between 25 and 40 years old in good health. CDR3 bases: TGTGCCAGTACCAGCCCCGGGGGGACAGGGTTAACCGGGGAGCTGTTTTTT. It specifies CASTSPGGTGLTGELFF.